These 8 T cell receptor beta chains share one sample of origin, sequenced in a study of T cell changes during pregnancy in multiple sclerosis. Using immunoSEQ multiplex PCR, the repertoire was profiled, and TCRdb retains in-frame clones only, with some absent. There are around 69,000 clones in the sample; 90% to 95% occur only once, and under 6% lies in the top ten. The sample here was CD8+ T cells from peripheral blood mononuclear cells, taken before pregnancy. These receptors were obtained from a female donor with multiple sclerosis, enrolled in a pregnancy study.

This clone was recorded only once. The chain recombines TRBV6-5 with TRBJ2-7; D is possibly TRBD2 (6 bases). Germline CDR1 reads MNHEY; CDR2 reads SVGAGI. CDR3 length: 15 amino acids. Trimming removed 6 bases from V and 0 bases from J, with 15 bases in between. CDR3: CASSLGEASSYEQYF. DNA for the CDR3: TGTGCCAGCAGCCTCGGGGAGGCGAGCTCCTACGAGCAGTACTTC.

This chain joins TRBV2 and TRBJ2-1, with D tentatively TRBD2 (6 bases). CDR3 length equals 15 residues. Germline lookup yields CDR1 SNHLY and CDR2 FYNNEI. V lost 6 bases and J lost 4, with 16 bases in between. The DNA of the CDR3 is TGTGCCAGCAGAACACCGGGACTGGGGTACAATGAGCAGTTCTTC. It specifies CASRTPGLGYNEQFF.

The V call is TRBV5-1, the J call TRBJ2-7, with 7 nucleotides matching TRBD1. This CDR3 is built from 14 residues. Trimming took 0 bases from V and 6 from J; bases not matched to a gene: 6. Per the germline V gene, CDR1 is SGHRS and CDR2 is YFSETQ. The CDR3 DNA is TGCGCCAGCAGCTTGGGACAGGGTTTCTTCGAGCAGTACTTC. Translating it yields CASSLGQGFFEQYF.

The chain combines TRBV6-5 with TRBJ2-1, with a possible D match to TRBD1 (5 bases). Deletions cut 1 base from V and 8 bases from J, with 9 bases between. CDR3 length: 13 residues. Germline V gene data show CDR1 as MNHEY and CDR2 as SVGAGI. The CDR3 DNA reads TGTGCCAGCAGTTACTTGGGGCCTGATGAGCAGTTCTTC. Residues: CASSYLGPDEQFF.

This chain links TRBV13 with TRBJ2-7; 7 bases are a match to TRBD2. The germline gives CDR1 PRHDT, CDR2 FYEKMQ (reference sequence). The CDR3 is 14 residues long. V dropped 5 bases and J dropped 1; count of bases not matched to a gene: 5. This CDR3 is CASSPRGESYEQYF. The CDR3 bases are TGTGCCAGCAGCCCCCGGGGGGAATCCTACGAGCAGTACTTC.

This CDR3 is CSVVEGARSTEAFF. The CDR3 DNA is TGCAGCGTGGTGGAGGGGGCGAGGAGCACTGAAGCTTTCTTT. J is TRBJ1-1 and V is TRBV29-1; 7 bases align to TRBD1. This CDR3 is 14 amino acids long. Germline V gene sequence: CDR1 SQVTM, CDR2 ANQGSEA. The V segment lost 6 bases and the J segment 4 bases; nucleotides outside the gene matches: 11.

This CDR3 reads CASRAGTGEDFETQYF. The CDR3 bases are TGTGCCAGCAGGGCCGGGACAGGCGAAGATTTTGAGACCCAGTACTTC. The V gene is TRBV6-4, the J gene TRBJ2-5, with 8 nucleotides matching TRBD1. Germline lookup yields CDR1 MRHNA and CDR2 SNTAGT. The CDR3 has 16 residues. The J segment lost 5 bases and the V segment lost 6 bases, leaving 14 bases of the junction unmatched.

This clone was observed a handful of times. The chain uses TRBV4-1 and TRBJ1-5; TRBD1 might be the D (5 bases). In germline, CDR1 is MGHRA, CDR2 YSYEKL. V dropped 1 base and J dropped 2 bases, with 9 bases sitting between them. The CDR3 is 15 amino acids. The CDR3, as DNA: TGCGCCAGCAGCCAAGTGGTAGGGGGCAATCAGCCCCAGCATTTT. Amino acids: CASSQVVGGNQPQHF.